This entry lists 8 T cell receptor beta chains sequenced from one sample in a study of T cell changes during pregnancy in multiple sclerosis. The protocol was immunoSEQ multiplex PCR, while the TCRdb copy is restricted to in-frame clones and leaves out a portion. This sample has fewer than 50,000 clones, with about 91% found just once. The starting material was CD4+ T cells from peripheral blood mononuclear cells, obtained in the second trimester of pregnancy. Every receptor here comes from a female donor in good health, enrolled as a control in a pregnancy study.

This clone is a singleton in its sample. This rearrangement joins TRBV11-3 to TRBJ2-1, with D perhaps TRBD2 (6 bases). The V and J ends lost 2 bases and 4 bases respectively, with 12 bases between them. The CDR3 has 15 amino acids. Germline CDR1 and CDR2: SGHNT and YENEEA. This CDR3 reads CASSLRRETYNEQFF. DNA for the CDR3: TGTGCCAGCAGCTTAAGGCGGGAAACTTACAATGAGCAGTTCTTC.

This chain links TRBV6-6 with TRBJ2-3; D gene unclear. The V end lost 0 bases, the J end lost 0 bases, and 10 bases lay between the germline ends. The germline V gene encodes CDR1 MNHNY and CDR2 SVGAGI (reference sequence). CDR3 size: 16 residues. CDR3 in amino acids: CASSYSVGSSTDTQYF. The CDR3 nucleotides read TGTGCCAGCAGTTACTCAGTCGGGTCTAGCACAGATACGCAGTATTTT.

The CDR3 DNA reads as TGTGCCAGCAGCTTATCTGGGACAGGGTTCTACGAGCAGTACTTC. It specifies CASSLSGTGFYEQYF. The chain joins TRBV7-6 to TRBJ2-7; the match to TRBD1 covers 9 bases. There are 15 residues in the CDR3. Germline V gives CDR1 SGHVS, CDR2 FNYEAQ. The V segment lost 2 bases and the J segment 3 bases; nucleotides outside the gene matches: 5.

The CDR3 nucleotides are TGTGCCAGCAGCTTAAGTGCAGGGGCTCAGGGCGGCTACACCTTC. Encoded protein: CASSLSAGAQGGYTF. This chain uses TRBV7-9 with TRBJ1-2; the D gene is possibly TRBD1 (6 bases). The CDR3 consists of 15 residues. The V end was cut by 2 bases, the J end by 8 bases, with 18 bases between. Germline V gene data show CDR1 as SEHNR and CDR2 as FQNEAQ (reference sequence).

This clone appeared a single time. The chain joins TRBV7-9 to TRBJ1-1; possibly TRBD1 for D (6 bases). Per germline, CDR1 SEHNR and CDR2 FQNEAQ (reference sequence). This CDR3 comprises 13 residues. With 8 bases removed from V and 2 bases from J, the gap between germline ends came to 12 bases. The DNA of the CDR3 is TGTGCCAGCGGATCACAGGGAAACACTGAAGCTTTCTTT. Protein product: CASGSQGNTEAFF. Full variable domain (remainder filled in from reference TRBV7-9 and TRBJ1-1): DTGVSQNPRHKITKRGQNVTFRCDPISEHNRLYWYRQTLGQGPEFLTYFQNEAQLEKSRLLSDRFSAERPKGSFSTLEIQRTEQGDSAMYLCASGSQGNTEAFFGQGTRLTVV.

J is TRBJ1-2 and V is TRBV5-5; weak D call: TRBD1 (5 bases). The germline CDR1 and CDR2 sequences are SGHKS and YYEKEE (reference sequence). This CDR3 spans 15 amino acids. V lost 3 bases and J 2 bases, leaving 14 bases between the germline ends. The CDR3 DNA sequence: TGTGCCAGCAGCTCCTTCGGGGGAGAGAACTATGGCTACACCTTC. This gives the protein CASSSFGGENYGYTF.

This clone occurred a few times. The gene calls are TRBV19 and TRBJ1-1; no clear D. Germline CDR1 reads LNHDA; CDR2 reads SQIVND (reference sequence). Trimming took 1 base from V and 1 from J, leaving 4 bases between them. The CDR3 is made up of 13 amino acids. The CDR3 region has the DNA TGTGCCAGTAGTATAGGCGGGAACACTGAAGCTTTCTTT. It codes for CASSIGGNTEAFF.

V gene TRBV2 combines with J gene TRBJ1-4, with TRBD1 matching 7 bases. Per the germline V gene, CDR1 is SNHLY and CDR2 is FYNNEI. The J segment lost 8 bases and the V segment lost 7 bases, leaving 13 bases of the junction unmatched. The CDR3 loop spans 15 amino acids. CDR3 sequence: CASNQGGLRNEKLFF. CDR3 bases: TGTGCCAGCAACCAGGGGGGACTTCGCAACGAAAAACTGTTTTTT.